The following is a T cell receptor (beta chain) sequence with its context. In the original processing: Counts of nucleated cells, estimated from reference gene primer amplification, were obtained. Sequencing used immunoSEQ multiplex PCR; TCRdb keeps in-frame clones, though not all of them. D and trimming were read from the DNA, whereas the V and J calls and clone size are those reported in that table. The sample records 300,000 to 400,000 clones, approximately 90% being singletons. The CDR3 loop spans 15 amino acids. Losses at the gene ends were 3 bases for V and 1 base for J; bases not matched to a gene: 5. Germline values: CDR1 SGHKS, CDR2 YYEKEE (reference sequence). The data are from a study of blood T cell repertoires in COVID-19. About the research overall: There were acute and convalescent COVID-19 samples, and they came from the United States, Italy and Spain. PBMCs, B-cell-depleted T cells, or T cells provided the cDNA or gDNA that made up the material.

The gene calls are TRBV5-5 and TRBJ1-2; 8 bases fit TRBD1. The receptor comes from a young woman who had recovered from COVID-19. Material: peripheral blood. CDR3: CASSSSGGYNYGYTF. In nucleotides, the CDR3 is TGTGCCAGCAGCTCCTCAGGGGGCTATAACTATGGCTACACCTTC.